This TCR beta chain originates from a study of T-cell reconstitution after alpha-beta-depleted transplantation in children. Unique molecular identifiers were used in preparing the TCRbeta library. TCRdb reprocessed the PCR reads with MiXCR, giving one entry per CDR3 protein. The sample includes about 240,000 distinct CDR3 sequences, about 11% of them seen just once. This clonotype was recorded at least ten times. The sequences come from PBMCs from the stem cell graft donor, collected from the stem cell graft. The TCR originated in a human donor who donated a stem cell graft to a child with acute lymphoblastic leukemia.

The CDR3 is CASSFDRAALHSTEAFF. The CDR3 DNA follows: TGTGCCAGCAGTTTCGACAGGGCAGCGTTACACTCCACTGAAGCTTTCTTT. This sequence joins TRBV27 and TRBJ1-1, with 7 nucleotides matching TRBD1. Trimming took 3 bases from V and 4 from J; bases not matched to a gene: 14. Germline values: CDR1 MNHEY, CDR2 SMNVEV (reference sequence). The CDR3 is 17 residues long.